These 23 T cell receptor beta chains originate from one sample sequenced in a study of T cell changes during pregnancy in multiple sclerosis. Clones were read by immunoSEQ multiplex PCR, and TCRdb kept only the in-frame ones, dropping some. The data hold about 67,000 clones, with about 91% observed a single time. The sequences come from peripheral blood, collected in the first trimester of pregnancy. The receptors stem from a female donor with multiple sclerosis, enrolled in a pregnancy study.

The chain uses TRBV5-1 and TRBJ2-1, with TRBD1 matching over 11 bases. The CDR3 sequence is 15 residues long. Looked up from germline, CDR1 is SGHRS and CDR2 is YFSETQ. The J segment lost 6 bases and the V segment lost 0 bases, leaving 2 bases of the junction unmatched. The CDR3 reads CASSLGDRGVNEQFF. The CDR3 DNA reads TGCGCCAGCAGCTTGGGGGACAGGGGGGTCAATGAGCAGTTCTTC. The full variable domain, rest sourced from reference TRBV5-1 and TRBJ2-1, is KAGVTQTPRYLIKTRGQQVTLSCSPISGHRSVSWYQQTPGQGLQFLFEYFSETQRNKGNFPGRFSGRQFSNSRSEMNVSTLELGDSALYLCASSLGDRGVNEQFFGPGTRLTVL.

J is TRBJ2-7 and V is TRBV10-3; TRBD2 is a possible D gene (6 bases). CDR3 size: 14 residues. CDR1 ENHRY and CDR2 SYGVKD come from the germline V gene. V shed 6 bases and J shed 2 bases, with 14 bases lying between them. CDR3 loop: CAIRRDSSTYEQYF. The CDR3 region has the DNA TGTGCCATCAGGCGGGACTCTAGCACCTACGAGCAGTACTTC.

The V and J genes are TRBV5-6 and TRBJ2-1; D may be TRBD1 (7 bases). Germline CDR1 reads SGHDT; CDR2 reads YYEEEE. The CDR3 is 15 residues long. Trimming removed 1 base at V and 4 bases at J, with 12 bases between. CDR3 residues: CASSLRGTVYNEQFF. CDR3 coding DNA: TGTGCCAGCAGCTTGCGCGGGACAGTATACAATGAGCAGTTCTTC.

The chain uses TRBV28 and TRBJ2-1; TRBD2 matches 11 bases. The CDR3 totals 18 residues. Trimming removed 7 bases from V and 8 bases from J; junction bases left unmatched: 19. The germline gives CDR1 MDHEN, CDR2 SYDVKM. This CDR3 reads CASTRTSGSLRVTHEQFF. The CDR3, as DNA: TGTGCCAGCACCAGAACTAGCGGGAGCCTCCGCGTTACCCATGAGCAGTTCTTC. Full variable domain (remainder filled in from reference TRBV28 and TRBJ2-1): DVKVTQSSRYLVKRTGEKVFLECVQDMDHENMFWYRQDPGLGLRLIYFSYDVKMKEKGDIPEGYSVSREKKERFSLILESASTNQTSMYLCASTRTSGSLRVTHEQFFGPGTRLTVL.

This chain joins TRBV5-1 and TRBJ2-1, with 10 bases lining up with TRBD2. The junction had 19 bases not matched to a gene; V was cut back by 6 bases and J by 10 bases. From germline, CDR1 is SGHRS and CDR2 YFSETQ. CDR3 length equals 17 residues. The CDR3 region has the DNA TGCGCCAGCACTCTGTCGGCCATAGCGGGAGGCCGCGGGGAGCAGTTCTTC. Translating it yields CASTLSAIAGGRGEQFF.

The V gene is TRBV27, the J gene TRBJ2-2; D is perhaps TRBD1 (6 bases). This CDR3 is built from 15 residues. V lost 3 bases and J lost 3, with 11 bases in between. Germline V gives CDR1 MNHEY, CDR2 SMNVEV (reference sequence). Here the CDR3 reads CASSFGRGDTGELFF. The CDR3 nucleotides are TGTGCCAGCAGTTTTGGCAGGGGAGACACCGGGGAGCTGTTTTTT.

A word on this clone: At one end the junction does not follow the germline gene, possibly because of a read error. The chain carries TRBV5-6 and TRBJ2-3; a weak D match, TRBD1 (6 bases). CDR1 is SGHDT and CDR2 is YYEEEE in the germline V gene. This CDR3 contains 14 residues. CDR3 in amino acids: CASSPMTGTNTQYF. Here the CDR3 DNA reads TGTGCCAGCAGCCCGATGACAGGCACAAATACGCAGTATTTT.

The V call is TRBV6-5, the J call TRBJ2-1; 7 bases are shared with TRBD2. The CDR3 is made up of 15 amino acids. With V trimmed by 6 bases and J by 5 bases, 10 bases remained unmatched. CDR1 and CDR2 (germline): MNHEY, SVGAGI. The CDR3 nucleotides read TGTGCCAGCAGCTATACTGGGGGGGATGACAATGAGCAGTTCTTC. Translation: CASSYTGGDDNEQFF.

The chain has TRBV2 and TRBJ2-2; D is possibly TRBD2 (5 bases). The CDR3 is 13 residues long. Trimming stripped 8 bases from V and 1 base from J, with 8 bases between. CDR1 and CDR2 from the germline V gene are SNHLY and FYNNEI. For the CDR3, the DNA is TGTGCCAGCGGAGCGGAGAACACCGGGGAGCTGTTTTTT. Protein product: CASGAENTGELFF.

CDR3 sequence (DNA): TGTGCCAGCAGTGACGACAGGGAAGATACGCAGTATTTT. Residues: CASSDDREDTQYF. The chain couples TRBV6-1 to TRBJ2-3, with 7 bases lining up with TRBD1. With V trimmed by 3 bases and J by 5 bases, 2 bases remained unmatched. The CDR3 runs to 13 residues. Germline lookup yields CDR1 MNHNS and CDR2 SASEGT.

The sample holds one count of this clone. The chain uses TRBV9 and TRBJ1-3; tentatively, D is TRBD1 (5 bases). V lost 4 bases and J lost 0, with 8 bases in between. CDR1 and CDR2 from the germline V gene are SGDLS and YYNGEE. The CDR3 is made up of 14 amino acids. The CDR3 DNA is TGTGCCAGCAGCTCTGGGGCCTCTGGAAACACCATATATTTT. This gives the protein CASSSGASGNTIYF.

V is TRBV5-5 and J is TRBJ1-6, with TRBD1 as a possible D gene (5 bases). V was trimmed by 4 bases and J by 5 bases, leaving 13 bases between them. Germline V gene sequence: CDR1 SGHKS, CDR2 YYEKEE (reference sequence). This CDR3 is 15 amino acids long. CDR3 sequence: CASSRGTIDNSPLHF. The CDR3 DNA reads TGTGCCAGCAGCCGCGGGACGATAGATAATTCACCCCTCCACTTT. The full variable domain, rest sourced from reference TRBV5-5 and TRBJ1-6, is DAGVTQSPTHLIKTRGQQVTLRCSPISGHKSVSWYQQVLGQGPQFIFQYYEKEERGRGNFPDRFSARQFPNYSSELNVNALLLGDSALYLCASSRGTIDNSPLHFGNGTRLTVT.

The CDR3 DNA is TGCGCCAGCAGCTACCTTAGCGGGAGGATCGCAGATACGCAGTATTTT. It translates to CASSYLSGRIADTQYF. This chain links TRBV5-1 with TRBJ2-3; 10 nucleotides match TRBD2. The CDR3 length is 16 residues. CDR1 and CDR2 from the germline V gene are SGHRS and YFSETQ. Losses at the gene ends were 3 bases for V and 4 bases for J; bases not matched to a gene: 8.

The chain combines TRBV5-8 with TRBJ1-6, with no clear D. CDR3 length equals 15 residues. Deletions cut 3 bases from V and 10 bases from J, with 17 bases between. In germline, CDR1 is SGHTS, CDR2 YDEGEE. DNA for the CDR3: TGTGCCAGCAGCTGGCGGGGTGGGAGTGGATCACCCCTCCACTTT. It is translated as CASSWRGGSGSPLHF.

This sequence joins TRBV2 and TRBJ1-5, with D perhaps matching TRBD1 (6 bases). The CDR3 is 15 residues long. V dropped 3 bases and J dropped 1 base, with 10 bases sitting between them. Germline CDR1 reads SNHLY; CDR2 reads FYNNEI. CDR3 sequence (DNA): TGTGCCAGCAGTGACTGGGGGCGAAGCAATCAGCCCCAGCATTTT. Translated, it gives CASSDWGRSNQPQHF.

The J gene is TRBJ1-2, the V gene TRBV6-6; D not resolved. The CDR3 spans 14 residues. Trimming removed 0 bases at V and 4 bases at J, with 9 bases between. Germline-derived CDR1 and CDR2 are MNHNY and SVGAGI (reference sequence). This CDR3 reads CASSYSPVGYGYTF. The CDR3 DNA is TGTGCCAGCAGTTACTCCCCGGTCGGCTATGGCTACACCTTC.

This clone was counted between two and nine times. This chain uses TRBV30 with TRBJ1-1, with TRBD1 identical over 7 bases. V trimming: 6 bases; J trimming: 4 bases; junction bases outside the gene matches: 2. This CDR3 contains 11 residues. Looked up from germline, CDR1 is GTSNPN and CDR2 is SVGIG (reference sequence). The CDR3 loop is CACTGATEAFF. CDR3 nucleotide sequence: TGTGCCTGTACAGGGGCCACTGAAGCTTTCTTT.

V is TRBV7-3 and J is TRBJ2-3, with TRBD2 identical over 11 bases. The germline CDR1 and CDR2 sequences are SGHTA and FQGTGA. Losses at the gene ends were 4 bases for V and 3 bases for J; bases not matched to a gene: 12. The CDR3 contains 18 residues. The chain's CDR3 is CASSSTSLAGVSTDTQYF. CDR3 coding DNA: TGTGCCAGCAGCTCAACTTCACTAGCGGGAGTGTCAACAGATACGCAGTATTTT.

The CDR3 DNA is TGTGCCAGTAGCATCTCCACAGGGGTGGGAGGCTACACCTTC. It codes for CASSISTGVGGYTF. The J gene is TRBJ1-2, the V gene TRBV19, with 7 bases lining up with TRBD1. This CDR3 is 14 amino acids long. Germline values: CDR1 LNHDA, CDR2 SQIVND (reference sequence). With 6 bases clipped from V and 8 bases from J, the junction kept 12 bases outside the gene matches.

The chain links TRBV7-9 to TRBJ1-1; D is possibly TRBD1 (5 bases). The CDR3 runs 14 residues. Trimming cost V 3 bases and J 0 bases, with 8 bases left between them. CDR1 SEHNR and CDR2 FQNEAQ come from the germline V gene (reference sequence). CDR3 in DNA: TGTGCCAGCAGCTTGGACATCATGAACACTGAAGCTTTCTTT. Protein product: CASSLDIMNTEAFF.

The chain carries TRBV15 and TRBJ1-1, with 7 bases aligning to TRBD1. Germline V CDR1 and CDR2: LNHNV, YYDKDF (reference sequence). CDR3 size: 12 residues. The trim removed 2 bases at V and 7 bases at J, leaving 1 base unmatched. The CDR3 DNA follows: TGTGCCACCAGCAGATGGGACAGTGAAGCTTTCTTT. Protein product: CATSRWDSEAFF.

The chain is built from TRBV7-9 and TRBJ2-5, with D unresolved. The V gene's germline CDR1 is SEHNR and CDR2 FQNEAQ (reference sequence). The CDR3 covers 13 residues. V was shortened by 2 bases and J by 4 bases, with 8 bases between the two germline ends. Here the CDR3 reads CASSLPGIETQYF. CDR3 bases: TGTGCCAGCAGCTTACCAGGTATAGAGACCCAGTACTTC.

The chain employs TRBV30 and TRBJ1-4; D might be TRBD1 (6 bases). The V gene's germline CDR1 is GTSNPN and CDR2 SVGIG (reference sequence). V shed 0 bases and J shed 1 base, with 15 bases lying between them. The CDR3 spans 17 residues. CDR3 in DNA: TGTGCCTGGAGTGTACGGCTGACAGGAGGAACTAATGAAAAACTGTTTTTT. It codes for CAWSVRLTGGTNEKLFF.